This T cell receptor (beta chain) stems from a study of T cells in localized non-small cell lung cancer. A remark on this clone: Its antigen is undetermined.

Notes on the study in general: Multi-region tumor sequencing was not done, so intratumor heterogeneity could not be excluded.

Produced via immunoSEQ multiplex PCR; TCRdb's table is partial and in-frame only. Of about 40,000 clones in the sample, 86% were seen once. Per the germline V gene, CDR1 is MNHEY and CDR2 is SMNVEV (reference sequence). The CDR3 runs 16 residues. V gave up 0 bases and J gave up 0 bases, with 9 bases separating them. This specimen consisted of peripheral blood, obtained before any cancer treatment. The chain combines TRBV27 with TRBJ2-1, with no clear D. The receptor was derived from a man aged 35 to 69 with stage I lung adenocarcinoma. The CDR3 spells CASSLSHSNSYNEQFF. CDR3 in DNA: TGTGCCAGCAGTTTATCCCACAGTAACTCCTACAATGAGCAGTTCTTC.